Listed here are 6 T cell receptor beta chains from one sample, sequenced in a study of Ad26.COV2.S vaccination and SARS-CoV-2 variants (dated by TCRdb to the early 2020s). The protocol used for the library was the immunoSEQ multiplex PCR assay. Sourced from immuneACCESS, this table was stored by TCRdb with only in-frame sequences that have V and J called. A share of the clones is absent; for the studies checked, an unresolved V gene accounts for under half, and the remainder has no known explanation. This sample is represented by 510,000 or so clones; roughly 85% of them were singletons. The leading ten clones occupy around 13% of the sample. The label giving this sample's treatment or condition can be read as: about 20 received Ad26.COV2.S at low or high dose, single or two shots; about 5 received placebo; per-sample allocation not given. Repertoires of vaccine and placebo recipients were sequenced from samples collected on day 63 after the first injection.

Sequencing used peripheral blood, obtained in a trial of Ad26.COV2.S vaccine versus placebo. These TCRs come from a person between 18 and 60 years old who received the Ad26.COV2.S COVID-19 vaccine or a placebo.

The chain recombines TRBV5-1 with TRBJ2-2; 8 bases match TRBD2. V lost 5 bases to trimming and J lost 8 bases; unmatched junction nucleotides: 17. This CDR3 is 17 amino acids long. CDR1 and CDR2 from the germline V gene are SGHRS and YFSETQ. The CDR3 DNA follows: TGCGCCAGCAGGGTAATAGCGGGAAGAATGTCCTCGGGGGAGCTGTTTTTT. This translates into CASRVIAGRMSSGELFF.

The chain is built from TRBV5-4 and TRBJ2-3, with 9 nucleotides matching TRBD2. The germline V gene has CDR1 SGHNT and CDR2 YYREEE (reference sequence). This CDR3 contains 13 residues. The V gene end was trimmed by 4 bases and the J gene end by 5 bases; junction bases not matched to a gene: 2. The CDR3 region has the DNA TGTGCCAGCAGCGTAGCGGGAGTAGATACGCAGTATTTT. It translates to CASSVAGVDTQYF.

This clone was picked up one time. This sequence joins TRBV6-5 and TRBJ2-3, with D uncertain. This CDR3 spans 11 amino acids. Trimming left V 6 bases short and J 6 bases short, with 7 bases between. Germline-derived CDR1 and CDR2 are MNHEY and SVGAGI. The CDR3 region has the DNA TGTGCCAGCAGCGTTATGGATACGCAGTATTTT. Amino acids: CASSVMDTQYF.

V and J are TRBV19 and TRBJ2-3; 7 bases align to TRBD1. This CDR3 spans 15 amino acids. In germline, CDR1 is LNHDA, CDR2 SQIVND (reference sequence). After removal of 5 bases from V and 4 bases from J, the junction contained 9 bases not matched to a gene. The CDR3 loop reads CASSLRTGWADTQYF. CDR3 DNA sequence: TGTGCCAGTAGTCTCAGGACAGGTTGGGCAGATACGCAGTATTTT.

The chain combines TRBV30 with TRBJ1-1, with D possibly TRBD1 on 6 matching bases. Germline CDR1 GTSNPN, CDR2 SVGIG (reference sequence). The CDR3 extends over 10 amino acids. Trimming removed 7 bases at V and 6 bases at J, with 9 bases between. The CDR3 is CASQGPEAFF. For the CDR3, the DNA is TGTGCCTCTCAGGGGCCTGAAGCTTTCTTT.

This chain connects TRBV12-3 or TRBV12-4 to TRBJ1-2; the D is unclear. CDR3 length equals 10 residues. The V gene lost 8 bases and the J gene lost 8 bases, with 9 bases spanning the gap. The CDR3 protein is CASGTGGYTF. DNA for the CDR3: TGTGCCAGCGGTACGGGCGGCTACACCTTC.